What follows describes a single T cell receptor beta chain. Clones were sequenced by immunoSEQ multiplex PCR, and TCRdb holds only the in-frame ones, with some missing. The sample carries more than 150,000 clones, 92% recorded once. The CDR3 consists of 13 residues. Germline-derived CDR1 and CDR2 are SGHRS and YFSETQ. V was pared by 3 bases and J by 3 bases, with 9 bases between. This sample was included in a study of T cell responses to AZD1222 COVID-19 vaccine. The J gene is TRBJ1-1, the V gene TRBV5-1, with unresolved D. This TCR derives from an adult who received the AZD1222 COVID-19 vaccine. Specimen: peripheral blood, collected 28 days after the second AZD1222 dose. The CDR3 here is CASSSLTDTEAFF. The CDR3 nucleotides are TGCGCCAGCAGCTCCCTTACGGACACTGAAGCTTTCTTT.